This T cell receptor (beta chain) is drawn from a study of identical twins. One entry per CDR3 protein results from TCRdb running MiXCR on the 5' RACE reads. The sample gives around 450,000 distinct CDR3 sequences, 11% to 15% of which show up once; 0.52% is in the top ten. Study-wide findings and caveats: Among beta out-of-frame sequences, excess sharing between twins appeared weaker.

Trimming removed 3 bases from V and 4 bases from J, with 15 bases in between. CDR3 length equals 15 residues. In its sample, this clonotype was seen a few times. Its antigen is unknown. These same records also appear under a second study, on yellow fever vaccine responses in identical twins.

This clonotype was sampled from a woman aged 18 to 35 in good health. The sample consisted of CD4+ T cells sorted from blood. The chain combines TRBV12-3 or TRBV12-4 with TRBJ2-5; D uncertain. CDR3 sequence (DNA): TGTGCCAGCAGTTTTGTGACTCCCCGCGGAGAGACCCAGTACTTC. Its protein is CASSFVTPRGETQYF.